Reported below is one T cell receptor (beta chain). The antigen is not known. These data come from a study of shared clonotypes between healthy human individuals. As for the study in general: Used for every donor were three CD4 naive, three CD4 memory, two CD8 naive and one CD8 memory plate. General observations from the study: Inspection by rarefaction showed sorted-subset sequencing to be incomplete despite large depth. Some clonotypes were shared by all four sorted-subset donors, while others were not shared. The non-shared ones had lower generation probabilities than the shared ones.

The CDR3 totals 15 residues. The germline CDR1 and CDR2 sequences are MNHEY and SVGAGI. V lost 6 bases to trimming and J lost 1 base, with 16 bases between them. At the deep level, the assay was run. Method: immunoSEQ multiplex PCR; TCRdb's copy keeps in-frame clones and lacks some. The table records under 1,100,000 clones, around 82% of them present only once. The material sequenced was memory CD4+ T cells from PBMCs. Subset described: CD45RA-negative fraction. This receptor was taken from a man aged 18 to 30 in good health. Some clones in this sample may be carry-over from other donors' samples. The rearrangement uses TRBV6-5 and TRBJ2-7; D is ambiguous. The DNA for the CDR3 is TGTGCCAGCAGGGCCTGGCGGTCCGGATCCTACGAGCAGTACTTC. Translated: CASRAWRSGSYEQYF.